This T cell receptor (beta chain) came from a study of cytomegalovirus exposure and HLA in healthy donors. Each donor was nominally healthy when sampled (though unrecorded immune exposures were likely). A multiplex PCR was run with 60 Vbeta primers and 13 Jbeta primers. Profiled with immunoSEQ multiplex PCR; TCRdb holds only in-frame clones, not every one. The sample contains around 170,000 clones, 80% to 85% of which appear only once. This clone occurred once. Antigen unknown. Regarding the study as a whole: While the bulk of TCR sequences proved rare, some public TCRs turned up in many donors. Sequencing depth across donors, presence/absence analyses assumed, was roughly uniform.

The CDR3 spans 15 residues. Unmatched junction bases numbered 7, after V lost 5 bases and J lost 3 bases. CDR1 is SGHTA and CDR2 is FQGNSA in the germline V gene. Sequencing was performed on PBMCs. The V gene is TRBV7-2, the J gene TRBJ2-7, with 10 bases fitting TRBD1. The clonotype comes from a man aged 40-55 years in good health and CMV-seropositive. CDR3 in DNA: TGTGCCAGCAGCGCCGGGACAGGGGCGAACTACGAGCAGTACTTC. Residues: CASSAGTGANYEQYF.